This T cell receptor (beta chain) was recovered during a study of T cell changes during pregnancy in multiple sclerosis. TCRdb's copy holds only in-frame clones and misses some; the assay was immunoSEQ multiplex PCR. This sample has 25,000 to 35,000 clones, with 90% found just once. Trimming pared 1 base from V and 4 bases from J, leaving 10 bases between. Per germline, CDR1 MGHRA and CDR2 YSYEKL. The CDR3 runs 14 residues. The sequencing used CD8+ T cells from peripheral blood mononuclear cells, collected in the second trimester of pregnancy. The source of this sequence is a female donor with multiple sclerosis, enrolled in a pregnancy study. The chain has TRBV4-1 and TRBJ1-1, with D tentatively TRBD1 (5 bases). In DNA, the CDR3 is TGCGCCAGCAGCCAAGGGGGCCGAGGCACTGAAGCTTTCTTT. This encodes CASSQGGRGTEAFF.